This T cell receptor (beta chain) is drawn from a study of cytomegalovirus exposure and HLA in healthy donors. The PCR contained 60 Vbeta and 13 Jbeta primers. TCRdb keeps only in-frame clones here, not all; method: immunoSEQ multiplex PCR. The table shows a few hundred thousand clones, with approximately 70% occurring only once. The sequence came from a woman younger than 45 in good health and CMV-seronegative. The specimen sequenced was PBMCs.

This CDR3 reads CASSRTGTATYEQYF. CDR3 nucleotides: TGTGCCAGCAGCAGAACCGGGACAGCGACCTACGAGCAGTACTTC. The V and J genes are TRBV5-6 and TRBJ2-7; 7 nucleotides match TRBD1. This CDR3 has 15 amino acids. Germline V lookup: CDR1 SGHDT, CDR2 YYEEEE. V shed 4 bases, J shed 2 bases, and the junction held 9 bases outside the gene matches.